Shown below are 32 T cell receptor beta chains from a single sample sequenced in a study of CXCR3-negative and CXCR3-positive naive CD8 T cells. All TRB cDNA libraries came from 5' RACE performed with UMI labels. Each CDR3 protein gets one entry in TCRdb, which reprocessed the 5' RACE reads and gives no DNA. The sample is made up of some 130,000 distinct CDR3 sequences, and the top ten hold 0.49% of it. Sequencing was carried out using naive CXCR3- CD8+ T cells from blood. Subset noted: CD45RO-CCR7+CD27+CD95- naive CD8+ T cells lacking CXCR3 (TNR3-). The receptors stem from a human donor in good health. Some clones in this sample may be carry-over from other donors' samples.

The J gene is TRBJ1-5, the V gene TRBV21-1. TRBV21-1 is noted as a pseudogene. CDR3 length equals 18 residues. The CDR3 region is CASSKGSLGGRENQPQHF.

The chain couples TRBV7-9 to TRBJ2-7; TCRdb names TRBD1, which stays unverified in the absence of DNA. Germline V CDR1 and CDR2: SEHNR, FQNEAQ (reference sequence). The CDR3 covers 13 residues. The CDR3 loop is CASSPLSTYEQYF.

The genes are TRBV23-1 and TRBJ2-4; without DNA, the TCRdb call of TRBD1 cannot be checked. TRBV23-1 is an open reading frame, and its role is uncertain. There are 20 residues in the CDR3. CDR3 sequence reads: CASNHLRQGRVPIVKNIQYF.

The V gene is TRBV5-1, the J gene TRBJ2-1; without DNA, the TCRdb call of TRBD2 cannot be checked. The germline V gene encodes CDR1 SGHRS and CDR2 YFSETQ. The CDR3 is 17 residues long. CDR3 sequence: CASSSVLAGGSYNEQFF.

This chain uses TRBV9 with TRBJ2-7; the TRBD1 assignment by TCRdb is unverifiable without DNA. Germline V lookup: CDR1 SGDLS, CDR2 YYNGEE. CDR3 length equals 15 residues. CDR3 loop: CASSVGSGVTYEQYF.

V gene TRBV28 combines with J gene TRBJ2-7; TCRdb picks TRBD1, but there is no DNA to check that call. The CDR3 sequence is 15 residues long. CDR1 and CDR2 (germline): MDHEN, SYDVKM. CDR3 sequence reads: CASSLLMGGWYEQYF.

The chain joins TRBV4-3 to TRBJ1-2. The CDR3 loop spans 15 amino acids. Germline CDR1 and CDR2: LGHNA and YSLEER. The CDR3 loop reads CASSPGVGLVGGYTF.

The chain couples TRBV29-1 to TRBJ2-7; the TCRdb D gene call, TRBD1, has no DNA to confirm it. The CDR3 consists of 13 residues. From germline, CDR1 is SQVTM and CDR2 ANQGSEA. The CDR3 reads CSVGQGFSYEQYF.

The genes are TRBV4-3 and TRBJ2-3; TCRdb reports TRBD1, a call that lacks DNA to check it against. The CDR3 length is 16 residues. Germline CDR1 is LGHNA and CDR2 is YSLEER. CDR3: CASSPQPGTGTDTQYF.

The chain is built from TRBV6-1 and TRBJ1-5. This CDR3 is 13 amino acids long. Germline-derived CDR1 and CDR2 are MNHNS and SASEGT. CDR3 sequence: CASIDYSNQPQHF.

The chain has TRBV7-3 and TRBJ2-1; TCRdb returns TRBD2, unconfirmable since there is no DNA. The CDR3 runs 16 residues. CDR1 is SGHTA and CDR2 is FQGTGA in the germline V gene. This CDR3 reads CASSRTSGGGYNEQFF.

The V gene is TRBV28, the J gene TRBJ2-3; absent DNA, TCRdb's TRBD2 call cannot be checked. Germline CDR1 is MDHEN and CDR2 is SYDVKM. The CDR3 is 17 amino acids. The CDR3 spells CASSIKGLAIFTDTQYF.

The CDR3 loop reads CASSLAGFSYEQYF. The rearrangement joins TRBV28 to TRBJ2-7; TCRdb's D gene call, TRBD1, goes unchecked for lack of DNA. The length of the CDR3 is 14 residues. Germline CDR1 reads MDHEN; CDR2 reads SYDVKM.

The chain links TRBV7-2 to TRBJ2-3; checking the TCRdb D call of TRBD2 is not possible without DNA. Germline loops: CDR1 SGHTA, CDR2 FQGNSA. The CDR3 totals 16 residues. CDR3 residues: CASSSGTSVGTDTQYF.

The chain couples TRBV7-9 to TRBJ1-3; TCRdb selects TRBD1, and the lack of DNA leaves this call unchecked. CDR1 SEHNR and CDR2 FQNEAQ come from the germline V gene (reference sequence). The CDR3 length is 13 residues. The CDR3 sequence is CASLQGTGNTIYF.

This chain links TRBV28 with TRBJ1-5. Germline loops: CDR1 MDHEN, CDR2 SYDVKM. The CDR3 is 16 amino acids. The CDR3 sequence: CASSSTHVFDSQPQHF.

CDR3 residues: CATSGIPGPEQYF. The chain uses TRBV15 and TRBJ2-7; TCRdb indicates TRBD1, and absent DNA this call remains unverified. The V gene's germline CDR1 is LNHNV and CDR2 YYDKDF (reference sequence). The length of the CDR3 is 13 residues.

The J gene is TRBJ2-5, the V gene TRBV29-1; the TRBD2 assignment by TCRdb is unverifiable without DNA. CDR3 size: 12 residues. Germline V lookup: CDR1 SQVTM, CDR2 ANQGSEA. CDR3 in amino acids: CSVDREDETQYF.

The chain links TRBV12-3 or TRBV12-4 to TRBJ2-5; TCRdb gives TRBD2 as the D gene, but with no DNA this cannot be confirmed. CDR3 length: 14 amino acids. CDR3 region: CASSQTSRRETQYF.

Here the CDR3 reads CASSYTGTGITEAFF. The chain uses TRBV7-9 and TRBJ1-1; the TCRdb D gene call, TRBD1, has no DNA to confirm it. This CDR3 is 15 amino acids long. Germline-derived CDR1 and CDR2 are SEHNR and FQNEAQ (reference sequence). Full variable domain (remainder filled in from reference TRBV7-9 and TRBJ1-1): DTGVSQNPRHKITKRGQNVTFRCDPISEHNRLYWYRQTLGQGPEFLTYFQNEAQLEKSRLLSDRFSAERPKGSFSTLEIQRTEQGDSAMYLCASSYTGTGITEAFFGQGTRLTVV.

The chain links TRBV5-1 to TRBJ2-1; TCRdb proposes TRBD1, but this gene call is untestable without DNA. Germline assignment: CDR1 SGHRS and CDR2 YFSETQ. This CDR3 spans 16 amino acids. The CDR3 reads CASRDRGPTSYNEQFF. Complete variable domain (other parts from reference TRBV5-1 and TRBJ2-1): KAGVTQTPRYLIKTRGQQVTLSCSPISGHRSVSWYQQTPGQGLQFLFEYFSETQRNKGNFPGRFSGRQFSNSRSEMNVSTLELGDSALYLCASRDRGPTSYNEQFFGPGTRLTVL.

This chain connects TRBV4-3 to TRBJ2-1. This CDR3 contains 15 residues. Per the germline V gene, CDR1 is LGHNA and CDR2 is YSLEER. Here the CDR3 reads CASSQDLSSYNEQFF.

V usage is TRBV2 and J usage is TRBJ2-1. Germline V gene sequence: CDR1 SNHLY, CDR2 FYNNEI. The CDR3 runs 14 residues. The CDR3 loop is CASSQNMPHNEQFF.

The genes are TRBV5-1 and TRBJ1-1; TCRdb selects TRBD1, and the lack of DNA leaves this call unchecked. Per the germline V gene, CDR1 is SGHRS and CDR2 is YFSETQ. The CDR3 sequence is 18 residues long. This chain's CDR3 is CASSFDRLGGYLNTEAFF. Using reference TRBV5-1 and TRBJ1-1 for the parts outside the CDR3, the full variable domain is KAGVTQTPRYLIKTRGQQVTLSCSPISGHRSVSWYQQTPGQGLQFLFEYFSETQRNKGNFPGRFSGRQFSNSRSEMNVSTLELGDSALYLCASSFDRLGGYLNTEAFFGQGTRLTVV.

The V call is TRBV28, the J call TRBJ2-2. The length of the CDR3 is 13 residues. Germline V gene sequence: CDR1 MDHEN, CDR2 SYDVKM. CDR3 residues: CASSFTLTGELFF.

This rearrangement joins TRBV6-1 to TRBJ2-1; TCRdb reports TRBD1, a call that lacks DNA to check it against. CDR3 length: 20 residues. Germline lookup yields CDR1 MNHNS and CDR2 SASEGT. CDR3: CASSEGGDREISFLYNEQFF.

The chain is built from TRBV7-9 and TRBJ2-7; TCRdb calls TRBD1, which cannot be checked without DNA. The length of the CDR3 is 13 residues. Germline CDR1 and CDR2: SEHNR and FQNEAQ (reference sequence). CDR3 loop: CASSQTGLWEQYF.

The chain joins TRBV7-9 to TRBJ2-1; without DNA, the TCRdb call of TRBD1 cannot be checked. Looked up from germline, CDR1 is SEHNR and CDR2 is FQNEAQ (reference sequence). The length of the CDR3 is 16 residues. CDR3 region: CASSGAPAVNYNEQFF.

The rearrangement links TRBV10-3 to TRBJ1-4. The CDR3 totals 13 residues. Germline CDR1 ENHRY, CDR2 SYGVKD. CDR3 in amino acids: CAISEDTNEKLFF.

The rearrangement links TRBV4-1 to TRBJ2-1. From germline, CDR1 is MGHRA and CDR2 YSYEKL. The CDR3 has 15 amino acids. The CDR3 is CASSHLVGSYNEQFF.

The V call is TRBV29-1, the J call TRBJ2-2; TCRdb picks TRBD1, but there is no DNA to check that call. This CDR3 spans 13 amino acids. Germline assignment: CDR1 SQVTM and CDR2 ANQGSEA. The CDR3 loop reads CSVLRGGTGELFF.

CDR3 region: CATMGYTGELFF. The chain employs TRBV28 and TRBJ2-2. The V gene's germline CDR1 is MDHEN and CDR2 SYDVKM. This CDR3 spans 12 amino acids.